Below are 30 T cell receptor beta chains sequenced from a single sample in a study of response to subunit inactivated influenza vaccine. TCRdb used MiXCR to reprocess the RT-PCR reads, holding one entry per CDR3 protein. The table lists about 570,000 distinct CDR3 sequences, roughly 10% of them singletons. In addition, the sample was reused for a study of T cells expressing NK-cell markers. In that study: TCR beta libraries carry UMIs added by 5'RACE template switching.

The sequencing used PBMCs from blood, collected on the day of vaccination. These receptors were collected from a man aged 50-59 years who received an inactivated influenza vaccine.

The chain joins TRBV20-1 to TRBJ2-2; the D gene is possibly TRBD1 (6 bases). The CDR3 totals 15 residues. Germline assignment: CDR1 DFQATT and CDR2 SNEGSKA (reference sequence). The V end was cut by 6 bases, the J end by 3 bases, with 17 bases between. The CDR3 loop reads CSASEGGQHTGELFF. The CDR3 DNA sequence: TGCAGTGCCTCGGAAGGAGGACAGCACACCGGGGAGCTGTTTTTT.

The V and J genes are TRBV29-1 and TRBJ2-5; no reliable D call. This CDR3 is 14 amino acids long. In germline, CDR1 is SQVTM, CDR2 ANQGSEA. V shed 1 base and J shed 1 base, with 10 bases lying between them. This chain's CDR3 is CSVEVPQTQETQYF. The CDR3 DNA is TGCAGCGTTGAAGTCCCTCAGACCCAAGAGACCCAGTACTTC.

The chain employs TRBV28 and TRBJ2-7; 7 positions match TRBD2. The CDR3 covers 14 residues. The V gene end was trimmed by 6 bases and the J gene end by 0 bases; junction bases not matched to a gene: 5. CDR1 is MDHEN and CDR2 is SYDVKM in the germline V gene. The CDR3 loop reads CASRASGPSYEQYF. In DNA form, the CDR3 reads TGTGCCAGCAGGGCTAGCGGTCCCTCCTACGAGCAGTACTTC.

This clonotype was seen many times. The V call is TRBV6-5, the J call TRBJ2-5; D is undetermined. With 0 bases removed from V and 3 bases from J, the gap between germline ends came to 5 bases. The CDR3 spans 13 residues. Per the germline V gene, CDR1 is MNHEY and CDR2 is SVGAGI. CDR3 DNA: TGTGCCAGCAGTTACTCGAACAAAGAGACCCAGTACTTC. Protein product: CASSYSNKETQYF.

This clonotype was seen a few times. The genes are TRBV6-5 and TRBJ2-1; TRBD2 agrees at 9 bases. The CDR3 spans 16 residues. The V and J ends lost 4 bases and 6 bases, in that order; junction bases with no gene match: 10. CDR1 and CDR2 from the germline V gene are MNHEY and SVGAGI. The CDR3 loop is CASSSPSGRSGNEQFF. The CDR3 nucleotides are TGTGCCAGCAGTTCCCCAAGCGGGAGGAGTGGCAATGAGCAGTTCTTC.

The CDR3: CSARGTSNYEQYF. Here the CDR3 DNA reads TGCAGTGCCCGAGGGACTTCCAACTACGAGCAGTACTTC. V gene TRBV20-1 combines with J gene TRBJ2-7, with D tentatively TRBD2 (6 bases). The CDR3 consists of 13 residues. The V gene's germline CDR1 is DFQATT and CDR2 SNEGSKA (reference sequence). The V and J ends lost 6 bases and 3 bases respectively, with 15 bases between them.

This clonotype was seen a few times. J is TRBJ2-5 and V is TRBV7-8; D is unresolved. The CDR3 loop spans 12 amino acids. Germline lookup yields CDR1 SGHVS and CDR2 FQNEAQ. Trimming removed 7 bases from V and 3 bases from J, with 9 bases in between. The CDR3 loop reads CASTLGKETQYF. In DNA form, the CDR3 reads TGTGCCAGCACCCTTGGTAAAGAGACCCAGTACTTC.

The chain links TRBV27 to TRBJ1-5; D is perhaps TRBD1 (5 bases). Deletions cut 4 bases from V and 9 bases from J, with 16 bases between. There are 14 residues in the CDR3. The germline gives CDR1 MNHEY, CDR2 SMNVEV (reference sequence). CDR3: CASSSRHGTLPQHF. The CDR3 nucleotides read TGTGCCAGCAGTTCCCGTCACGGGACTTTGCCCCAGCATTTT.

This clonotype was seen a few times. The V call is TRBV7-2, the J call TRBJ2-3, with 12 nucleotides matching TRBD2. V shed 0 bases and J 4 bases; nucleotides not matched to a gene: 8. The CDR3 is made up of 18 amino acids. CDR1 is SGHTA, CDR2 FQGNSA, per germline. Here the CDR3 reads CASSLAGLAGGFSDTQYF. The CDR3 DNA reads TGTGCCAGCAGCTTAGCTGGTCTAGCGGGAGGGTTCTCAGATACGCAGTATTTT.

In this sample, this clonotype turned up a few times. V gene TRBV20-1 combines with J gene TRBJ2-5; 13 bases align to TRBD2. The CDR3 covers 16 residues. Germline V gene sequence: CDR1 DFQATT, CDR2 SNEGSKA (reference sequence). After removal of 5 bases from V and 7 bases from J, the junction contained 13 bases not matched to a gene. The CDR3 region has the DNA TGCAGTGCTCGAAGGACTAGCGGGAGTACCACTCGGACCCAGTACTTC. Translating it yields CSARRTSGSTTRTQYF.

This clonotype appeared a few times. The V call is TRBV28, the J call TRBJ2-2; no reliable D call. The CDR3 length is 17 residues. Deletions cut 2 bases from V and 6 bases from J, with 19 bases between. The germline V gene encodes CDR1 MDHEN and CDR2 SYDVKM. The CDR3 DNA sequence: TGTGCCAGCAGTTTAGCTGCCCCGTTTCAGGTGCCCGGGGAGCTGTTTTTT. Translated, it gives CASSLAAPFQVPGELFF.

This clonotype was seen only a few times. The chain links TRBV24-1 to TRBJ2-3; D assignment may be TRBD1 or TRBD2 (7 bases each). CDR3 length: 15 residues. V shed 7 bases and J shed 2 bases, with 15 bases lying between them. The germline V gene encodes CDR1 KGHDR and CDR2 SFDVKD. CDR3 region: CATRTGRDFTDTQYF. CDR3 in DNA: TGTGCCACCAGGACAGGGAGGGATTTCACAGATACGCAGTATTTT.

This sequence joins TRBV4-2 and TRBJ2-6; tentatively, D is TRBD1 (6 bases). Germline V lookup: CDR1 LGHNA, CDR2 YNFKEQ. The CDR3 is 16 residues long. Trimming stripped 4 bases from V and 4 bases from J, with 14 bases between. As DNA, the CDR3 is TGTGCCAGCAGCCCCGGACAGATCTGGGGGGCCAACGTCCTGACTTTC. Translation gives CASSPGQIWGANVLTF.

This chain uses TRBV10-3 with TRBJ2-3, with TRBD1 matching 9 bases. The CDR3 contains 14 residues. Germline assignment: CDR1 ENHRY and CDR2 SYGVKD. After removal of 4 bases from V and 4 bases from J, the junction contained 3 bases not matched to a gene. The CDR3 spells CAISGGQGADTQYF. The CDR3 DNA sequence: TGTGCCATCAGTGGGGGACAGGGCGCAGATACGCAGTATTTT.

At least ten counts were recorded for this clonotype. In DNA form, the CDR3 reads TGCGCCAGCAGCCAGGGACTAGCGGGAGGGCCCGAGACCCAGTACTTC. Its translation: CASSQGLAGGPETQYF. The gene calls are TRBV5-1 and TRBJ2-5, with 16 bases fitting TRBD2. Germline CDR1 SGHRS, CDR2 YFSETQ. CDR3 size: 16 residues. V lost 4 bases to trimming and J lost 5 bases; unmatched junction nucleotides: 5.

This sequence joins TRBV2 and TRBJ2-5; a possible D gene is TRBD1 (6 bases). The CDR3 has 14 residues. Trimming pared 4 bases from V and 7 bases from J, leaving 16 bases between. In germline, CDR1 is SNHLY, CDR2 FYNNEI. CDR3 sequence (DNA): TGTGCCAGCAGTGGGGGGCCCCCGTTTGGGACCCAGTACTTC. This codes for CASSGGPPFGTQYF.

The sample holds a few counts of this clonotype. The rearrangement links TRBV15 to TRBJ2-2; 8 nucleotides agree with TRBD1. With V trimmed by 8 bases and J by 5 bases, 4 bases remained unmatched. Germline V gene data show CDR1 as LNHNV and CDR2 as YYDKDF (reference sequence). The CDR3 is made up of 13 amino acids. The CDR3 DNA reads as TGTGCCACCGGACAGGGAAAGACCGGGGAGCTGTTTTTT. Amino acid sequence: CATGQGKTGELFF. Full variable domain (outside the CDR3, taken from reference TRBV15 and TRBJ2-2): DAMVIQNPRYQVTQFGKPVTLSCSQTLNHNVMYWYQQKSSQAPKLLFHYYDKDFNNEADTPDNFQSRRPNTSFCFLDIRSPGLGDTAMYLCATGQGKTGELFFGEGSRLTVL.

This clonotype is a singleton in its sample. V and J are TRBV7-2 and TRBJ1-5, with D perhaps TRBD1 (5 bases). The germline V and J ends were trimmed by 5 bases and 3 bases, with 17 bases remaining between them. CDR1 and CDR2 from the germline V gene are SGHTA and FQGNSA. The CDR3 length is 16 residues. The CDR3 nucleotides read TGTGCCAGCAGCCCAGCACGCCAGGGTTACAATCAGCCCCAGCATTTT. This codes for CASSPARQGYNQPQHF.

This clonotype has just a few counts. This chain joins TRBV20-1 and TRBJ2-5; D may be TRBD1 (6 bases). Germline V lookup: CDR1 DFQATT, CDR2 SNEGSKA (reference sequence). Deletions cut 0 bases from V and 10 bases from J, with 9 bases between. The CDR3 totals 11 residues. The CDR3 sequence: CSARDLGGQYF. Written as DNA, the CDR3 is TGCAGTGCTAGAGATCTAGGGGGCCAGTACTTC.

This clonotype showed up just a few times. This chain links TRBV7-9 with TRBJ2-7; perhaps TRBD1 as D (5 bases). In germline, CDR1 is SEHNR, CDR2 FQNEAQ (reference sequence). The CDR3 spans 13 residues. Trimming took 7 bases from V and 2 from J, leaving 12 bases between them. The chain's CDR3 is CASTLDTPYEQYF. CDR3 DNA sequence: TGTGCCAGCACCTTGGACACACCCTACGAGCAGTACTTC.

The CDR3 loop reads CASSLRVGHSNTGELFF. The CDR3 DNA is TGCGCCAGCAGCCTGCGGGTAGGACACTCGAACACCGGGGAGCTGTTTTTT. V is TRBV5-1 and J is TRBJ2-2, with D perhaps being TRBD1 or TRBD2 (5 bases each). V lost 4 bases and J lost 0, with 16 bases in between. There are 17 residues in the CDR3. Germline CDR1 and CDR2: SGHRS and YFSETQ.

The rearrangement links TRBV7-2 to TRBJ1-5, with 8 bases fitting TRBD1. The junction had 3 bases not matched to a gene; V was cut back by 4 bases and J by 4 bases. Looked up from germline, CDR1 is SGHTA and CDR2 is FQGNSA. The CDR3 sequence is 14 residues long. This CDR3 reads CASSSGQANQPQHF. For the CDR3, the DNA is TGTGCCAGCAGCTCGGGACAGGCGAATCAGCCCCAGCATTTT.

This clonotype was seen repeatedly, ten times or more. The chain carries TRBV12-3 or TRBV12-4 and TRBJ2-5; D uncertain. Trimming removed 3 bases from V and 3 bases from J, with 8 bases in between. The CDR3 runs 13 residues. CDR3 DNA: TGTGCCAGCAGTTTGGCACAGAAAGAGACCCAGTACTTC. Translating gives CASSLAQKETQYF.

This clonotype was seen more than once but under ten times. The chain has TRBV6-2 or TRBV6-3 and TRBJ2-5, with D perhaps TRBD1 (5 bases). Germline assignment: CDR1 MNHEY and CDR2 SVGEGT. The CDR3 is 14 residues long. V shed 1 base and J shed 5 bases, with 11 bases lying between them. CDR3 coding DNA: TGTGCCAGCAGTTACTATGGGGCGGAGGAGACCCAGTACTTC. It encodes CASSYYGAEETQYF.

The V gene is TRBV20-1, the J gene TRBJ1-1, with D possibly TRBD1 on 6 matching bases. CDR1 is DFQATT, CDR2 SNEGSKA, per germline (reference sequence). V shed 4 bases and J shed 3 bases, with 15 bases lying between them. This CDR3 has 14 amino acids. CDR3 in amino acids: CSAKEYRGDTEAFF. In DNA, the CDR3 is TGCAGTGCTAAAGAGTATAGGGGGGACACTGAAGCTTTCTTT.

The genes are TRBV7-9 and TRBJ2-7, with unresolved D. The CDR3 is 11 amino acids. Germline CDR1 and CDR2: SEHNR and FQNEAQ (reference sequence). Trimming shortened V by 7 bases and J by 5 bases, and 9 bases separated the two germline ends. As DNA, the CDR3 is TGTGCCAGCACCGACCTTGACGAGCAGTACTTC. Its protein product is CASTDLDEQYF.

The chain joins TRBV18 to TRBJ2-1; possibly TRBD1 for D (5 bases). The CDR3 covers 14 residues. Germline-derived CDR1 and CDR2 are KGHSH and LQKENI. The germline V and J ends were trimmed by 6 bases and 6 bases, with 15 bases remaining between them. The CDR3 spells CASSEPSRVNEQFF. Here the CDR3 DNA reads TGTGCCAGCTCTGAACCCTCCAGGGTCAATGAGCAGTTCTTC.

The chain joins TRBV2 to TRBJ2-5; 13 nucleotides align to TRBD2. The V gene end was trimmed by 6 bases and the J gene end by 1 base; junction bases not matched to a gene: 5. Germline V gene sequence: CDR1 SNHLY, CDR2 FYNNEI. The CDR3 is 16 amino acids. In DNA, the CDR3 is TGTGCCAGCAGAGCGGGACTAGCGGGGCTCCAAGAGACCCAGTACTTC. It specifies CASRAGLAGLQETQYF.

The chain joins TRBV7-3 to TRBJ1-2; 7 bases line up with TRBD1. Germline values: CDR1 SGHTA, CDR2 FQGTGA. Losses at the gene ends were 8 bases for V and 6 bases for J; bases not matched to a gene: 12. The CDR3 sequence is 14 residues long. CDR3 sequence: CASAPTGMENGYTF. DNA for the CDR3: TGTGCCAGCGCCCCGACAGGGATGGAGAATGGCTACACCTTC.

The rearrangement joins TRBV14 to TRBJ1-1, with D uncertain. The length of the CDR3 is 10 residues. From germline, CDR1 is SGHDN and CDR2 FVKESK. The CDR3 nucleotides are TGTGCAAGCGGGAACACTGAAGCTTTCTTT. It encodes CASGNTEAFF.